Shown below are 20 T cell receptor beta chains from a single sample sequenced in a study of blood T cells in healthy people across ages. The authors ran a second PCR of about 7 to 12 cycles using a sample-barcoded 5' primer and a J-beta primer mix. Using its own MiXCR run on the 5' RACE reads, TCRdb lists one record per CDR3 protein. The sample holds more than 500,000 distinct CDR3 sequences, 25% to 35% seen once. These data were also filed under a second study, of T cells of mothers and their children.

Source material: blood. The source is a boy between 2 and 10 years old in good health.

This CDR3 is CASSLAVGIGYEQYF. The CDR3, as DNA: TGTGCCAGCAGCTTGGCCGTCGGGATCGGGTACGAGCAGTACTTC. The gene calls are TRBV7-6 and TRBJ2-5; D might be TRBD2 (5 bases). The DNA end is more similar to TRBJ2-7, so the J call may be wrong. The CDR3 is 15 amino acids. Germline CDR1 SGHVS, CDR2 FNYEAQ.

This clonotype was seen at least ten times. This rearrangement joins TRBV7-8 to TRBJ2-1; D call uncertain. The V end lost 2 bases, the J end lost 2 bases, and 4 bases lay between the germline ends. This CDR3 is 13 amino acids long. CDR1 is SGHVS, CDR2 FQNEAQ, per germline. The CDR3 here is CASSLSTYNEQFF. CDR3 sequence (DNA): TGTGCCAGCAGCTTATCCACCTACAATGAGCAGTTCTTC.

This clonotype showed up just a few times. The V gene is TRBV6-5, the J gene TRBJ2-7, with TRBD1 matching over 9 bases. The CDR3 covers 15 residues. With 5 bases clipped from V and 4 bases from J, the junction kept 9 bases outside the gene matches. In germline, CDR1 is MNHEY, CDR2 SVGAGI. CDR3 residues: CASSPFPGQGYEQYF. CDR3 nucleotides: TGTGCCAGCAGTCCCTTTCCGGGACAGGGATACGAGCAGTACTTC.

The rearrangement joins TRBV3-1 to TRBJ1-2, with unresolved D. The CDR3 contains 15 residues. Germline CDR1 reads LGHDT; CDR2 reads YNNKEL (reference sequence). With 3 bases removed from V and 4 bases from J, the gap between germline ends came to 15 bases. CDR3 residues: CASSQRPGSLYGYTF. In nucleotides, the CDR3 is TGTGCCAGCAGCCAGAGACCGGGTTCTCTCTATGGCTACACCTTC. Variable domain in full (rest from reference TRBV3-1 and TRBJ1-2): DTAVSQTPKYLVTQMGNDKSIKCEQNLGHDTMYWYKQDSKKFLKIMFSYNNKELIINETVPNRFSPKSPDKAHLNLHINSLELGDSAVYFCASSQRPGSLYGYTFGSGTRLTVV.

This clonotype has at least ten counts. This chain joins TRBV12-3 or TRBV12-4 and TRBJ2-5, with 8 bases that match TRBD2. This CDR3 is 14 amino acids long. Unmatched junction bases numbered 7, after V lost 6 bases and J lost 4 bases. CDR3: CASRAGGTLETQYF. The CDR3 DNA sequence: TGTGCCAGCAGGGCGGGGGGAACGCTAGAGACCCAGTACTTC.

As DNA, the CDR3 is TGTGCCAGCAGCCAAGGAGCGGGACAGGGGAGCTACGAGCAGTACTTC. Amino acids: CASSQGAGQGSYEQYF. This sequence joins TRBV3-1 and TRBJ2-7, with TRBD1 matching over 10 bases. Germline CDR1 reads LGHDT; CDR2 reads YNNKEL (reference sequence). The J segment lost 3 bases and the V segment lost 1 base, leaving 6 bases of the junction unmatched. The CDR3 consists of 16 residues.

CDR3 sequence (DNA): TGTGCCAGCAGCCCGGACAGGGGGGGAAGTGAAGCTTTCTTT. As protein: CASSPDRGGSEAFF. The chain carries TRBV7-9 and TRBJ1-1, with TRBD1 identical over 10 bases. CDR3 size: 14 residues. V was pared by 5 bases and J by 7 bases, with 7 bases of the junction left unmatched. In germline, CDR1 is SEHNR, CDR2 FQNEAQ (reference sequence). Variable domain in full (rest from reference TRBV7-9 and TRBJ1-1): DTGVSQNPRHKITKRGQNVTFRCDPISEHNRLYWYRQTLGQGPEFLTYFQNEAQLEKSRLLSDRFSAERPKGSFSTLEIQRTEQGDSAMYLCASSPDRGGSEAFFGQGTRLTVV.

This rearrangement joins TRBV5-1 to TRBJ1-2, with D possibly matching TRBD1 (5 bases). The CDR3 is made up of 14 amino acids. Germline lookup yields CDR1 SGHRS and CDR2 YFSETQ. Trimming cost V 4 bases and J 3 bases, with 13 bases left between them. The CDR3, as DNA: TGCGCCAGCAGCCAAATGACAGCCGACTATGGCTACACCTTC. Its translation is CASSQMTADYGYTF.

This clonotype appeared a few times. This chain joins TRBV7-9 and TRBJ2-1; D gene unclear. The CDR3 contains 13 residues. V gave up 7 bases and J gave up 0 bases, with 7 bases separating them. Per the germline V gene, CDR1 is SEHNR and CDR2 is FQNEAQ (reference sequence). This chain's CDR3 is CASMAISYNEQFF. Here the CDR3 DNA reads TGTGCCAGCATGGCTATCTCCTACAATGAGCAGTTCTTC.

This clonotype was counted many times. The chain uses TRBV12-5 and TRBJ2-5; the D is unclear. The germline V gene encodes CDR1 LGHNT and CDR2 FRNRAP. This CDR3 comprises 13 residues. V gave up 5 bases and J gave up 0 bases, with 7 bases separating them. CDR3 in DNA: TGTGCTAGTGGTGCCCAGGACCAAGAGACCCAGTACTTC. The encoded protein is CASGAQDQETQYF.

The chain has TRBV7-9 and TRBJ2-5, with TRBD2 identical over 9 bases. The better agreement between TRBJ2-1 and the DNA end casts doubt on the J call. Germline V gene data show CDR1 as SEHNR and CDR2 as FQNEAQ (reference sequence). The length of the CDR3 is 16 residues. The CDR3 nucleotides read TGTGCCAGCAGCCCCCCCATAGCGGGAGTCTACAATGAGCAGTTCTTC. It yields the protein CASSPPIAGVYNEQFF.

The rearrangement joins TRBV5-1 to TRBJ2-5; TRBD1 agrees at 10 bases. This CDR3 comprises 16 residues. V lost 4 bases to trimming and J lost 5 bases; unmatched junction nucleotides: 11. Germline V lookup: CDR1 SGHRS, CDR2 YFSETQ. CDR3 loop: CASSAGARDRGETQYF. The DNA of the CDR3 is TGCGCCAGCAGCGCTGGGGCCCGGGACAGGGGCGAGACCCAGTACTTC.

This clonotype was picked up a small number of times. The rearrangement uses TRBV5-1 and TRBJ1-6; D is ambiguous. Germline V gene lookup returns CDR1 SGHRS and CDR2 YFSETQ. Trimming took 0 bases from V and 6 from J, leaving 7 bases between them. CDR3 length: 14 amino acids. The DNA of the CDR3 is TGCGCCAGCAGCTTGGAAGATCCTAATTCACCCCTCCACTTT. Translating gives CASSLEDPNSPLHF.

In DNA, the CDR3 is TGTGCCAGCAGCGTCGGACTAGACGGAGATACGCAGTATTTT. This gives the protein CASSVGLDGDTQYF. The chain couples TRBV3-1 to TRBJ2-3, with TRBD2 matching 7 bases. The CDR3 runs 14 residues. Germline lookup yields CDR1 LGHDT and CDR2 YNNKEL (reference sequence). V dropped 5 bases and J dropped 5; count of bases not matched to a gene: 7.

This clonotype showed up just a few times. This sequence joins TRBV10-3 and TRBJ2-1; 7 bases map to TRBD2. Germline lookup yields CDR1 ENHRY and CDR2 SYGVKD. V was clipped by 6 bases and J by 4 bases; unmatched bases: 9. This CDR3 is built from 15 residues. This CDR3 reads CAIRGGAGAYNEQFF. Written as DNA, the CDR3 is TGTGCCATCAGGGGAGGGGCGGGAGCTTACAATGAGCAGTTCTTC.

The rearrangement links TRBV9 to TRBJ2-5; weak D call: TRBD1 (6 bases). CDR1 and CDR2 from the germline V gene are SGDLS and YYNGEE. V gave up 4 bases and J gave up 0 bases, with 7 bases separating them. This CDR3 has 13 residues. The CDR3 loop is CASSRGNQETQYF. The CDR3 DNA reads as TGTGCCAGCAGCAGGGGGAACCAAGAGACCCAGTACTTC.

The chain links TRBV27 to TRBJ1-2; 7 bases are shared with TRBD1. The CDR3 totals 14 residues. V shed 7 bases, J shed 5 bases, and the junction held 10 bases outside the gene matches. Germline V gives CDR1 MNHEY, CDR2 SMNVEV (reference sequence). The CDR3: CASMGQGVDYGYTF. CDR3 coding DNA: TGTGCCAGCATGGGCCAGGGGGTGGATTATGGCTACACCTTC.

The chain uses TRBV5-1 and TRBJ2-7; D is perhaps TRBD1 (6 bases). V gave up 2 bases and J gave up 2 bases, with 11 bases separating them. Looked up from germline, CDR1 is SGHRS and CDR2 is YFSETQ. This CDR3 comprises 14 residues. The DNA for the CDR3 is TGCGCCAGCAGCTTACGGGACATAACCTACGAGCAGTACTTC. Residues: CASSLRDITYEQYF. Full variable domain (remainder filled in from reference TRBV5-1 and TRBJ2-7): KAGVTQTPRYLIKTRGQQVTLSCSPISGHRSVSWYQQTPGQGLQFLFEYFSETQRNKGNFPGRFSGRQFSNSRSEMNVSTLELGDSALYLCASSLRDITYEQYFGPGTRLTVT.

The genes are TRBV3-1 and TRBJ2-7; D perhaps matches TRBD2 (5 bases). CDR3 length: 16 amino acids. Germline V CDR1 and CDR2: LGHDT, YNNKEL (reference sequence). The V and J ends lost 1 base and 0 bases respectively, with 13 bases between them. CDR3: CASSQGGRRSSYEQYF. DNA for the CDR3: TGTGCCAGCAGCCAAGGAGGCAGGAGGAGCTCCTACGAGCAGTACTTC.

The chain employs TRBV4-3 and TRBJ2-3, with D unresolved. Trimming took off 2 bases at V and 0 bases at J, with 15 bases between the two ends. Germline CDR1 and CDR2: LGHNA and YSLEER. The CDR3 runs 17 residues. CDR3 bases: TGCGCCAGCAGCCAAAGGGTGGCCCCCTCCAGCACAGATACGCAGTATTTT. Protein sequence: CASSQRVAPSSTDTQYF.